A single T cell receptor beta chain is shown here with its context. The target antigen is unknown. Per the germline V gene, CDR1 is MNHNS and CDR2 is SASEGT. V was clipped by 1 base and J by 8 bases, with 24 bases between them. CDR3 length: 19 amino acids. The sample is drawn from a study of beta chain features in type 1 diabetes. Of the isolated RNA, all was reverse transcribed, and so the sequenced material was expressed TCRB transcripts. Naive, central memory and regulatory T cell samples yielded about 4 million reads on average. Using immunoSEQ multiplex PCR, the repertoire was profiled, and TCRdb retains in-frame clones only, with some absent. The data hold hundreds of thousands of clones, with about a tenth observed a single time. Overall study results and limits: Type 1 diabetes patients showed a moderate but significant shortening of TCRB CDR3s in all four CD4+ subsets. The question of HLA type influencing TCRB rearrangement was one that remained unresolved here.

The V gene is TRBV6-1, the J gene TRBJ1-6; D unclear. The clonotype was recovered from a man aged 30 to 39 with type 1 diabetes. The sequenced sample was naive CD4+ T cells from blood. The CDR3 bases are TGTGCCAGCAGTGAAGTCTTAGTGGGATCCGGGGTCAGGCATTCACCCCTCCACTTT. The encoded protein is CASSEVLVGSGVRHSPLHF.